This TCR beta chain is from a study of regulatory T cells in long-lasting Graves disease. Study overall: Treatment with antithyroid drugs for over 5 years, together with positive TSH receptor antibodies, meant persistent Graves' disease.

Time point reported: persistent/refractory GD, antithyroid drugs over 5 years with positive TRAb. PBMC RNA served as the TCR library source. Combining iRepertoire HTBI primers with Arm-PCR of CDR3 regions, the authors built TCR beta libraries. TCRdb reanalysed the multiplex PCR reads using MiXCR and keeps one entry per CDR3 protein. The sample lists a few hundred thousand distinct CDR3 sequences, about a quarter seen once, with about a quarter in the top ten. The clonotype originates from a female donor with Graves disease. The sequencing used peripheral blood mononuclear cells (PBMCs), collected when the disease was refractory, from a patient treated with antithyroid drugs.

The CDR3 here is CASSSEPPGTGVGQPQHF. For the CDR3, the DNA is TGTGCCAGCAGTTCAGAACCTCCCGGGACAGGGGTAGGACAGCCCCAGCATTTT. The chain recombines TRBV27 with TRBJ1-5; TRBD1 matches 10 bases. The CDR3 runs to 18 residues. The V and J ends lost 4 bases and 7 bases, in that order; junction bases with no gene match: 16. Germline assignment: CDR1 MNHEY and CDR2 SMNVEV (reference sequence).